The 32 T cell receptor beta chains below come from one sample, sequenced in a study of cytomegalovirus exposure and HLA in healthy donors. The method was immunoSEQ multiplex PCR; TCRdb's version includes in-frame clones alone and lacks a portion of them. Of fewer than 350,000 clones listed, 88% are singletons. Sample: PBMCs. These receptors were obtained from a woman under 30 in good health and CMV-seronegative.

The count of this clone is one. The chain employs TRBV28 and TRBJ2-7; 7 nucleotides agree with TRBD2. With 7 bases clipped from V and 0 bases from J, the junction kept 6 bases outside the gene matches. CDR3 length equals 14 residues. Germline CDR1 and CDR2: MDHEN and SYDVKM. For the CDR3, the DNA is TGTGCCAGCACCGGTCCGGGGGGCTCCTACGAGCAGTACTTC. Protein sequence: CASTGPGGSYEQYF.

The chain recombines TRBV27 with TRBJ2-1, with no clear D. The CDR3 runs 15 residues. Germline loops: CDR1 MNHEY, CDR2 SMNVEV (reference sequence). The V end lost 5 bases, the J end lost 2 bases, and 13 bases lay between the germline ends. The CDR3 spells CASSPTRGAYNEQFF. The CDR3 DNA is TGTGCCAGCAGTCCCACTCGCGGAGCCTACAATGAGCAGTTCTTC.

The V gene is TRBV6-5, the J gene TRBJ1-5; D might be TRBD1 (5 bases). The CDR3 length is 14 residues. Deletions cut 4 bases from V and 4 bases from J, with 11 bases between. Germline V lookup: CDR1 MNHEY, CDR2 SVGAGI. CDR3 in DNA: TGTGCCAGCAGTTTAAGCCGGGGGAATCAGCCCCAGCATTTT. Amino acids: CASSLSRGNQPQHF.

This chain joins TRBV28 and TRBJ2-3; 7 bases are shared with TRBD2. The J segment lost 13 bases and the V segment lost 4 bases, leaving 8 bases of the junction unmatched. Looked up from germline, CDR1 is MDHEN and CDR2 is SYDVKM. CDR3 length equals 12 residues. The CDR3 region has the DNA TGTGCCAGCAGTTGGAGCCTAGCGGAGGAGTATTTT. Translating gives CASSWSLAEEYF.

CDR3 loop: CASSLAGQVSNEQFF. The CDR3 coding sequence is TGTGCCAGCAGCTTAGCAGGACAGGTGAGCAATGAGCAGTTCTTC. The chain recombines TRBV13 with TRBJ2-1, with 7 bases lining up with TRBD1. V lost 1 base to trimming and J lost 6 bases; unmatched junction nucleotides: 6. Germline CDR1 PRHDT, CDR2 FYEKMQ (reference sequence). CDR3 length equals 15 residues.

The gene calls are TRBV6-5 and TRBJ1-4, with a possible D match to TRBD1 (5 bases). The CDR3 has 13 amino acids. The ends were cut back, 2 bases at V and 10 bases at J, with 11 bases in the middle. Germline V lookup: CDR1 MNHEY, CDR2 SVGAGI. The CDR3 sequence: CASSYVGVGKLFF. In DNA, the CDR3 is TGTGCCAGCAGTTACGTAGGGGTTGGAAAACTGTTTTTT.

Here the CDR3 reads CASSENVRLVEFF. In nucleotides, the CDR3 is TGTGCCAGCAGTGAAAACGTGCGGCTAGTAGAGTTCTTC. The chain combines TRBV6-1 with TRBJ2-1; D gene ambiguous. The length of the CDR3 is 13 residues. Germline V gene lookup returns CDR1 MNHNS and CDR2 SASEGT. Trimming stripped 2 bases from V and 14 bases from J, with 16 bases between.

The chain couples TRBV28 to TRBJ1-1; D possibly corresponds to TRBD1 (6 bases). Trimming stripped 6 bases from V and 7 bases from J, with 15 bases between. The CDR3 has 13 residues. CDR1 and CDR2 (germline): MDHEN, SYDVKM. This CDR3 reads CASRADRSSEAFF. The CDR3 DNA reads as TGTGCCAGCAGAGCCGACAGGTCTAGTGAAGCTTTCTTT. Complete variable domain (other parts from reference TRBV28 and TRBJ1-1): DVKVTQSSRYLVKRTGEKVFLECVQDMDHENMFWYRQDPGLGLRLIYFSYDVKMKEKGDIPEGYSVSREKKERFSLILESASTNQTSMYLCASRADRSSEAFFGQGTRLTVV.

This sequence joins TRBV11-2 and TRBJ2-1, with TRBD2 matching 8 bases. The V gene end was trimmed by 4 bases and the J gene end by 8 bases; junction bases not matched to a gene: 4. From germline, CDR1 is SGHAT and CDR2 FQNNGV. CDR3 length: 13 residues. CDR3 sequence: CASSSGLVDEQFF. The CDR3 coding sequence is TGTGCCAGCAGCTCGGGACTAGTGGATGAGCAGTTCTTC.

The J gene is TRBJ2-3, the V gene TRBV28; 16 bases map to TRBD2. This CDR3 contains 17 residues. With V trimmed by 3 bases and J by 1 base, 1 base remained unmatched. CDR1 is MDHEN and CDR2 is SYDVKM in the germline V gene. The CDR3 sequence: CASSLGTSGRGTDTQYF. The CDR3 bases are TGTGCCAGCAGTTTGGGGACTAGCGGGAGGGGCACAGATACGCAGTATTTT.

This rearrangement joins TRBV27 to TRBJ2-7, with 10 positions matching TRBD2. CDR3 size: 15 residues. The germline V gene encodes CDR1 MNHEY and CDR2 SMNVEV (reference sequence). V gave up 4 bases and J gave up 4 bases; unmatched junction bases: 7. CDR3 in DNA: TGTGCCAGCAGTTCAGTAGCGGGAGGTGGATACGAGCAGTACTTC. Amino acid sequence: CASSSVAGGGYEQYF.

This chain uses TRBV7-2 with TRBJ2-3, with 9 positions matching TRBD2. V lost 5 bases, J lost 3 bases, and 3 bases stayed unmatched. The CDR3 has 14 amino acids. Germline CDR1 SGHTA, CDR2 FQGNSA. CDR3 sequence (DNA): TGTGCCAGCAGCCAGGGACTAGCTACAGATACGCAGTATTTT. This encodes CASSQGLATDTQYF.

This clone was picked up one time. The chain uses TRBV7-2 and TRBJ1-4, with TRBD1 matching over 7 bases. The CDR3 sequence is 17 residues long. The germline gives CDR1 SGHTA, CDR2 FQGNSA. The J segment lost 7 bases and the V segment lost 2 bases, leaving 13 bases of the junction unmatched. The CDR3 spells CASSLRGGAFSGEKLFF. In nucleotides, the CDR3 is TGTGCCAGCAGCTTACGAGGGGGCGCCTTTTCTGGTGAAAAACTGTTTTTT.

The V gene is TRBV7-8, the J gene TRBJ2-7; a weak D match, TRBD2 (5 bases). The CDR3 consists of 17 residues. V was pared by 5 bases and J by 5 bases, with 25 bases between. Germline lookup yields CDR1 SGHVS and CDR2 FQNEAQ. CDR3 bases: TGTGCCAGCAGCCCGATCGTGATGCCGGGGAAAGGGAACGAGCAGTACTTC. Translated, it gives CASSPIVMPGKGNEQYF.

The chain recombines TRBV5-1 with TRBJ2-7, with 11 bases identical to TRBD2. This CDR3 contains 15 residues. J lost 3 bases, V lost 1 base, and 3 bases had no gene match. Germline V gene sequence: CDR1 SGHRS, CDR2 YFSETQ. This CDR3 is CASSLLLAGDYEQYF. CDR3 DNA: TGCGCCAGCAGCTTGTTACTAGCGGGGGACTACGAGCAGTACTTC.

The chain combines TRBV5-6 with TRBJ1-6, with D unclear. Germline assignment: CDR1 SGHDT and CDR2 YYEEEE. This CDR3 is 16 amino acids long. Trimming took off 4 bases at V and 0 bases at J, with 11 bases between the two ends. The CDR3 sequence: CASSGGVSSYNSPLHF. CDR3 nucleotide sequence: TGTGCCAGCAGCGGCGGGGTGAGCTCCTATAATTCACCCCTCCACTTT.

V usage is TRBV2 and J usage is TRBJ2-1, with 7 bases matching TRBD2. This CDR3 is built from 11 residues. Germline V gene data show CDR1 as SNHLY and CDR2 as FYNNEI. With V trimmed by 6 bases and J by 8 bases, 1 base remained unmatched. CDR3 DNA: TGTGCCAGCAGGGGGGGGGATGAGCAGTTCTTC. It codes for CASRGGDEQFF.

The chain employs TRBV28 and TRBJ1-5; no clear D. The CDR3 is made up of 14 amino acids. Trimming removed 6 bases at V and 6 bases at J, with 15 bases between. The germline V gene encodes CDR1 MDHEN and CDR2 SYDVKM. In DNA form, the CDR3 reads TGTGCCAGCAGATCGAACAGCGGCCCTCAGCCCCAGCATTTT. Protein sequence: CASRSNSGPQPQHF.

The chain links TRBV30 to TRBJ2-7, with D perhaps matching TRBD2 (6 bases). Trimming removed 5 bases from V and 3 bases from J, with 14 bases in between. There are 13 residues in the CDR3. From germline, CDR1 is GTSNPN and CDR2 SVGIG (reference sequence). CDR3 nucleotide sequence: TGTGCCTGGTCCCCGAGAGCGGGCTACGAGCAGTACTTC. Its translation is CAWSPRAGYEQYF.

This clone was recorded only once. The rearrangement joins TRBV9 to TRBJ1-5; TRBD1 might be the D (5 bases). Germline loops: CDR1 SGDLS, CDR2 YYNGEE. This CDR3 is 15 amino acids long. V gave up 0 bases and J gave up 4 bases, with 11 bases separating them. CDR3 amino acids: CASSVGGDGNQPQHF. CDR3 nucleotide sequence: TGTGCCAGCAGCGTAGGGGGGGACGGGAATCAGCCCCAGCATTTT.

Here the CDR3 DNA reads TGTGCCAGCAGCGTAATGACTGCAGATACGCAGTATTTT. Its protein product is CASSVMTADTQYF. The chain recombines TRBV9 with TRBJ2-3; D unresolved. The CDR3 is 13 amino acids. Trimming pared 1 base from V and 4 bases from J, leaving 7 bases between. Germline loops: CDR1 SGDLS, CDR2 YYNGEE.

This chain connects TRBV4-1 to TRBJ2-7; the D is unclear. Looked up from germline, CDR1 is MGHRA and CDR2 is YSYEKL. V was clipped by 4 bases and J by 2 bases, with 12 bases between them. CDR3 length: 14 amino acids. In DNA, the CDR3 is TGCGCCAGCAGCCGCGACTTACCTCCCTACGAGCAGTACTTC. Its protein product is CASSRDLPPYEQYF.

The CDR3 reads CASSTGTGENSNQPQHF. CDR3 nucleotide sequence: TGTGCCAGCAGCACTGGGACAGGGGAAAATAGCAATCAGCCCCAGCATTTT. The chain links TRBV2 to TRBJ1-5; 10 nucleotides line up with TRBD1. CDR3 length equals 17 residues. Germline CDR1 and CDR2: SNHLY and FYNNEI. V trimming: 6 bases; J trimming: 0 bases; junction bases outside the gene matches: 8. The entire variable domain, with the rest obtained from reference TRBV2 and TRBJ1-5, is as follows: EPEVTQTPSHQVTQMGQEVILRCVPISNHLYFYWYRQILGQKVEFLVSFYNNEISEKSEIFDDQFSVERPDGSNFTLKIRSTKLEDSAMYFCASSTGTGENSNQPQHFGDGTRLSIL.

This clone was recorded a few times. The chain combines TRBV14 with TRBJ2-7; a possible D gene is TRBD2 (6 bases). This CDR3 spans 15 amino acids. The V gene's germline CDR1 is SGHDN and CDR2 FVKESK. V dropped 2 bases and J dropped 3 bases, with 14 bases sitting between them. The CDR3 loop is CASSQLGTRDYEQYF. Written as DNA, the CDR3 is TGTGCCAGCAGCCAATTAGGGACTCGAGACTACGAGCAGTACTTC.

The chain uses TRBV7-9 and TRBJ2-1, with TRBD2 matching 12 bases. Germline V lookup: CDR1 SEHNR, CDR2 FQNEAQ (reference sequence). V trimming: 1 base; J trimming: 5 bases; junction bases outside the gene matches: 12. The CDR3 has 19 residues. CDR3 sequence reads: CASSLGQSTGTSGHNEQFF. The CDR3 DNA reads TGTGCCAGCAGCTTAGGACAGTCGACCGGGACTAGCGGGCACAATGAGCAGTTCTTC.

The rearrangement joins TRBV6-5 to TRBJ2-7, with TRBD2 matching 7 bases. The germline gives CDR1 MNHEY, CDR2 SVGAGI. V was pared by 2 bases and J by 4 bases, with 2 bases of the junction left unmatched. The length of the CDR3 is 13 residues. In nucleotides, the CDR3 is TGTGCCAGCAGTTACGTGGGGGGGTACGAGCAGTACTTC. Residues: CASSYVGGYEQYF.

The V gene is TRBV7-9, the J gene TRBJ2-1, with 11 positions matching TRBD2. V was pared by 6 bases and J by 4 bases, with 8 bases of the junction left unmatched. CDR3 length: 16 residues. The V gene's germline CDR1 is SEHNR and CDR2 FQNEAQ (reference sequence). The CDR3 DNA follows: TGTGCCAGCAGTTATCCGGGACTAGCGGCATACAATGAGCAGTTCTTC. Translated, it gives CASSYPGLAAYNEQFF.

This chain uses TRBV28 with TRBJ1-2; D not resolved. The V end lost 7 bases, the J end lost 4 bases, and 16 bases lay between the germline ends. This CDR3 is built from 14 residues. Germline CDR1 and CDR2: MDHEN and SYDVKM. DNA for the CDR3: TGTGCCAGCAACCCTCGGGTGGATGGCTATGGCTACACCTTC. It is translated as CASNPRVDGYGYTF.

The gene calls are TRBV4-3 and TRBJ2-7; D gene uncertain. V lost 4 bases to trimming and J lost 2 bases, with 15 bases between them. This CDR3 spans 15 amino acids. Germline V gene data show CDR1 as LGHNA and CDR2 as YSLEER. CDR3 nucleotide sequence: TGCGCCAGCAGCCCCACTATTAATATCCCCTACGAGCAGTACTTC. Amino acid sequence: CASSPTINIPYEQYF.

The J gene is TRBJ1-5, the V gene TRBV7-8; possible D gene TRBD1, 6 bases. The length of the CDR3 is 15 residues. The ends were cut back, 5 bases at V and 2 bases at J, with 13 bases in the middle. In germline, CDR1 is SGHVS, CDR2 FQNEAQ. The CDR3 region has the DNA TGTGCCAGCAGCACAGGGACATCAGGCAATCAGCCCCAGCATTTT. Protein sequence: CASSTGTSGNQPQHF.

This chain connects TRBV19 to TRBJ2-7; D possibly corresponds to TRBD2 (6 bases). Trimming pared 6 bases from V and 4 bases from J, leaving 10 bases between. This CDR3 contains 12 residues. CDR1 and CDR2 (germline): LNHDA, SQIVND (reference sequence). CDR3 sequence: CASSGSWYEQYF. The CDR3 DNA sequence: TGTGCCAGTAGCGGGAGTTGGTACGAGCAGTACTTC.

The chain joins TRBV29-1 to TRBJ2-1; TRBD2 agrees at 11 bases. The germline V gene has CDR1 SQVTM and CDR2 ANQGSEA. The junction had 7 bases not matched to a gene; V was cut back by 3 bases and J by 9 bases. There are 14 residues in the CDR3. The CDR3 reads CSVDSGRALSEQFF. The CDR3 nucleotides read TGCAGCGTTGATAGCGGGAGGGCTTTGAGTGAGCAGTTCTTC.